This is a list of T cell receptor beta chains from one sample in a study of EBV T-cell therapy then PD-1 blockade in nasopharyngeal carcinoma. Profiled with immunoSEQ multiplex PCR; TCRdb holds only in-frame clones, not every one. The sample lists about 22,000 clones; approximately 83% were seen once. No cognate antigen is known for these TCRs. This specimen was CD8+ T cells from blood, taken at day -245 from a patient whose treatment included autologous EBV-specific T cells and nivolumab. These receptor sequences come from a man aged 35-49 years with nasopharyngeal carcinoma. Both conserved end residues are part of each CDR3. D genes are given only for firm matches. Clone size is shown for a subset of rows, as once, few, many or a class of expanded clone.

J | D | size | V | DNA | CDR3
TRBJ2-2 | - | - | TRBV4-2 | TGTGCCAGCAGCCAAGAACGGGCGAACACCGGGGAGCTGTTTTTT | CASSQERANTGELFF
TRBJ2-7 | - | - | TRBV18 | TGTGCCAGCTCCCCCTCGGGGCGATCCCCCTACGAGCAGTACTTC | CASSPSGRSPYEQYF
TRBJ2-7 | - | once | TRBV7-6 | TGTGCCAGCAGCCCCCGGGTAGCCGACCTCAACTACGAGCAGTACTTC | CASSPRVADLNYEQYF
TRBJ1-1 | TRBD1 | - | TRBV7-2 | TGTGCCAGCAGCTTAGTTGAGGGGGCAGTTGTTGACACTGAAGCTTTCTTT | CASSLVEGAVVDTEAFF
TRBJ2-3 | - | - | TRBV21-1 | TGTGCCAGCAGCTCCAGGGATGGGGGGATTAAGGATACGCAGTATTTT | CASSSRDGGIKDTQYF
TRBJ2-2 | - | - | TRBV6-5 | TGTGCCAGCAGCCCCAGACCAGGGGACACCGGGGAGCTGTTTTTT | CASSPRPGDTGELFF
TRBJ2-7 | TRBD1 | - | TRBV11-2 | TGTGCCAGCAGCTTAACAGGGGGGTTCGAGCAGTACTTC | CASSLTGGFEQYF
TRBJ2-3 | - | - | TRBV14 | TGTGCCAGCAGCCGATCATCGGGTCCCGCGGCAGATACGCAGTATTTT | CASSRSSGPAADTQYF
TRBJ1-1 | - | - | TRBV7-6 | TGTGCCAGCAGCTTAGGTCAGGGGAACACTGAAGCTTTCTTT | CASSLGQGNTEAFF
TRBJ2-4 | - | - | TRBV7-9 | TGTGCCAGCGAGACCCTTGGAGCCAAAAACATTCAGTACTTC | CASETLGAKNIQYF
TRBJ2-3 | TRBD2 | - | TRBV7-9 | TGTGCCAGCAGCTCACTAGCGGGGAGCGCAGATACGCAGTATTTT | CASSSLAGSADTQYF
TRBJ1-5 | TRBD1 | - | TRBV24-1 | TGTGCCACCAGTGATGGGACAGGGGTTCGTCAGCCCCAGCATTTT | CATSDGTGVRQPQHF
TRBJ1-2 | - | - | TRBV27 | TGTGCCAGCAGCGGCGGTTATGGCTACACCTTC | CASSGGYGYTF
TRBJ2-2 | - | - | TRBV5-6 | TGTGCCAGCAGCTTGGACACCGGGGAGCTGTTTTTT | CASSLDTGELFF
TRBJ1-6 | TRBD1 | few | TRBV6-5 | TGTGCCAGTACATCGGGACAGGATCCTTCACCCCTCCACTTT | CASTSGQDPSPLHF
TRBJ2-3 | - | - | TRBV6-4 | TGTGCCAGCAGTGACCACGCGGACAGCGACACAGATACGCAGTATTTT | CASSDHADSDTDTQYF
TRBJ2-5 | TRBD2 | - | TRBV9 | TGTGCCAGCAGCGTAGAATCGGGGGGGTACCAAGAGACCCAGTACTTC | CASSVESGGYQETQYF